Each of the 16 T cell receptor beta chains below was sequenced from the same sample in a study of blood T cell repertoires in COVID-19. The repertoire was sequenced with immunoSEQ multiplex PCR; TCRdb's copy has only in-frame clones and lacks some. Of tens of thousands of clones listed, around 84% are singletons. The sequencing input was peripheral blood. The source of these receptors is a man aged 55-75 years with COVID-19, enrolled during active disease.

This sequence joins TRBV28 and TRBJ2-5, with 10 bases that match TRBD1. This CDR3 is 15 amino acids long. V lost 2 bases and J lost 6; bases outside the gene matches: 6. Germline assignment: CDR1 MDHEN and CDR2 SYDVKM. This chain's CDR3 is CASSLGDRGRKTQYF. The CDR3 nucleotides read TGTGCCAGCAGTTTAGGGGACAGGGGCAGGAAGACCCAGTACTTC.

J is TRBJ1-2 and V is TRBV3-1 (or the pseudogene TRBV3-2), with D tentatively TRBD1 (5 bases). V lost 4 bases to trimming and J lost 4 bases, with 7 bases between them. The germline V gene encodes CDR1 LGHDT and CDR2 YNNKEL (reference sequence). The CDR3 is made up of 12 amino acids. The CDR3 region is CASSPQGYGYTF. As DNA, the CDR3 is TGTGCCAGCAGCCCCCAGGGCTATGGCTACACCTTC.

The V and J genes are TRBV2 and TRBJ2-1; 9 nucleotides align to TRBD2. Germline CDR1 is SNHLY and CDR2 is FYNNEI. This CDR3 comprises 15 residues. Trimming at V came to 3 bases and at J to 8 bases, leaving 8 bases not matched to a gene. The CDR3 nucleotides are TGTGCCAGCAGTGATCGGCTAGCGGGATGGTATGAGCAGTTCTTC. Protein: CASSDRLAGWYEQFF.

The chain carries TRBV11-1 and TRBJ2-7; TRBD1 matches at 7 bases. J was trimmed by 6 bases and V by 6 bases; bases with no gene match: 5. Germline V gene sequence: CDR1 SGHAT, CDR2 FQDESV (reference sequence). CDR3 length equals 12 residues. The CDR3 loop reads CASSRGLLEQYF. The CDR3, as DNA: TGTGCCAGCAGTAGGGGGCTACTCGAGCAGTACTTC.

In this sample, this clone turned up a few times. The chain combines TRBV12-5 with TRBJ2-5; D is possibly TRBD1 (6 bases). CDR1 is LGHNT, CDR2 FRNRAP, per germline. This CDR3 has 13 residues. V lost 6 bases and J lost 5, with 13 bases in between. The CDR3 bases are TGTGCTAGTGGAACGGGACAAGGGGAGACCCAGTACTTC. Translating it yields CASGTGQGETQYF.

The chain links TRBV15 to TRBJ1-1; 8 bases match TRBD1. Looked up from germline, CDR1 is LNHNV and CDR2 is YYDKDF (reference sequence). CDR3 length: 15 amino acids. Trimming cost V 4 bases and J 1 base; bases outside gene matches: 5. The CDR3 region is CATSTQGQGNTEAFF. The CDR3 DNA follows: TGTGCCACCAGCACACAAGGACAGGGGAACACTGAAGCTTTCTTT.

This sequence joins TRBV5-4 and TRBJ1-2; perhaps TRBD1 as D (6 bases). This CDR3 spans 12 amino acids. The ends were cut back, 3 bases at V and 7 bases at J, with 10 bases in the middle. Germline CDR1 reads SGHNT; CDR2 reads YYREEE (reference sequence). CDR3 sequence: CASSSLTGGYTF. DNA of the CDR3: TGTGCCAGCAGCTCCCTGACAGGTGGCTACACCTTC.

V gene TRBV24-1 combines with J gene TRBJ2-7, with D perhaps TRBD1 (6 bases). The length of the CDR3 is 13 residues. V gave up 8 bases and J gave up 2 bases, with 12 bases separating them. The germline gives CDR1 KGHDR, CDR2 SFDVKD. DNA for the CDR3: TGTGCCACCAACCCAGGGGACACCTACGAGCAGTACTTC. Its protein is CATNPGDTYEQYF.

The rearrangement uses TRBV19 and TRBJ1-2; 8 bases align to TRBD1. Germline V CDR1 and CDR2: LNHDA, SQIVND (reference sequence). The CDR3 is 14 residues long. With V trimmed by 6 bases and J by 7 bases, 10 bases remained unmatched. CDR3 in DNA: TGTGCCAGTAGACCTGATCAGGGGGCTAGTGGCTACACCTTC. Amino acids: CASRPDQGASGYTF.

This clone has only a few counts. V usage is TRBV7-9 and J usage is TRBJ1-4; D uncertain. Per the germline V gene, CDR1 is SEHNR and CDR2 is FQNEAQ (reference sequence). The CDR3 covers 13 residues. The V and J ends lost 8 bases and 13 bases respectively, with 20 bases between them. CDR3 residues: CASSPRGPTRLFF. The CDR3 region has the DNA TGTGCCAGCTCACCTCGGGGTCCCACACGACTGTTTTTT.

The V and J genes are TRBV2 and TRBJ2-1, with D tentatively TRBD2 (6 bases). CDR3 length equals 13 residues. The V and J ends lost 5 bases and 9 bases respectively, with 14 bases between them. CDR1 and CDR2 (germline): SNHLY, FYNNEI. The CDR3 is CASSRRAEGEQFF. As DNA, the CDR3 is TGTGCCAGCAGTAGAAGAGCGGAGGGTGAGCAGTTCTTC.

The chain carries TRBV2 and TRBJ1-1; D is possibly TRBD1 (5 bases). Trimming stripped 5 bases from V and 4 bases from J, with 14 bases between. The CDR3 runs to 14 residues. From germline, CDR1 is SNHLY and CDR2 FYNNEI. The CDR3 region is CASSIRVVTTEAFF. CDR3 DNA sequence: TGTGCCAGCAGTATCAGGGTTGTGACCACTGAAGCTTTCTTT.

The rearrangement joins TRBV9 to TRBJ2-1, with TRBD1 matching over 9 bases. This CDR3 is built from 14 residues. Trimming took 5 bases from V and 6 from J; bases not matched to a gene: 6. Germline lookup yields CDR1 SGDLS and CDR2 YYNGEE. The CDR3 here is CASSTGTGLNEQFF. DNA for the CDR3: TGTGCCAGCAGTACCGGGACAGGGCTCAATGAGCAGTTCTTC.

The chain has TRBV18 and TRBJ2-7, with TRBD1 identical over 8 bases. Germline CDR1 is KGHSH and CDR2 is LQKENI. V gave up 3 bases and J gave up 9 bases; unmatched junction bases: 10. This CDR3 spans 14 amino acids. CDR3 amino acids: CASSPADRDIWQYF. CDR3 nucleotide sequence: TGTGCCAGCTCACCCGCGGACAGGGATATTTGGCAGTACTTC.

This clone appeared a single time. The chain carries TRBV6-1 and TRBJ2-5, with D hard to call. V lost 2 bases and J lost 5, with 9 bases in between. Germline V CDR1 and CDR2: MNHNS, SASEGT. This CDR3 comprises 13 residues. The CDR3 nucleotides are TGTGCCAGCAGTGAAACCGGGTATGAGACCCAGTACTTC. This encodes CASSETGYETQYF.

Points on this clone: One end of the junction does not line up with germline, which may come from a read error. The chain employs TRBV19 and TRBJ1-5; D not certain. Germline assignment: CDR1 LNHDA and CDR2 SQIVND (reference sequence). The CDR3 sequence is 15 residues long. In DNA form, the CDR3 reads TGTGCCAGTAGTTTAGAGGGAGTTAGCAATCAGCCCCAGCATTTT. Protein product: CASSLEGVSNQPQHF.